This T cell receptor (beta chain) is drawn from a study of T cells after yellow fever vaccination. Whole-study results and caveats: Secondary responses were weaker yet peaked faster, day 5 versus 15. Highly abundant clonotypes carried over from the bulk population could end up in FACS-sorted repertoires as contaminants.

With 6 bases removed from V and 1 base from J, the gap between germline ends came to 6 bases. The CDR3 is 12 residues long. Germline loops: CDR1 MNHEY, CDR2 SMNVEV (reference sequence). A single record per CDR3 protein comes from TCRdb applying MiXCR to the 5' RACE reads. The data show 240,000 or so distinct CDR3 sequences, about 7.1% seen once. Ten or more counts support this clonotype. The antigen remains undetermined. The V and J genes are TRBV27 and TRBJ2-5; tentative D call: TRBD1 (5 bases). This receptor was obtained from a man aged 25 to 40 who received the YFV17D yellow fever vaccine. This sample comprised CD4+ T cells sorted from PBMCs, obtained 15 days after the yellow fever booster vaccination. Here the CDR3 reads CASRGAQETQYF. The CDR3 bases are TGTGCCAGCAGAGGGGCCCAAGAGACCCAGTACTTC.